The 14 T cell receptor beta chains below were found in one sample sequenced in a study of identical twins. TCRdb ran MiXCR on the 5' RACE reads and lists one entry per CDR3 protein. The data contain 300,000 to 400,000 distinct CDR3 sequences, more than 9% of them singletons. The sample was also reused in another study, on yellow fever vaccine responses in identical twins.

Sequences were obtained from CD8+ T cells sorted from blood. The receptors shown here come from a woman younger than 35 in good health.

This clonotype was seen a few times. This sequence joins TRBV5-6 and TRBJ2-1, with D possibly being TRBD2 (6 bases). With 3 bases removed from V and 7 bases from J, the gap between germline ends came to 20 bases. CDR1 SGHDT and CDR2 YYEEEE come from the germline V gene. CDR3 length equals 16 residues. The CDR3 spells CASSSSSGTLRNEQFF. The CDR3 region has the DNA TGTGCCAGCAGCTCCTCTTCCGGGACTCTGAGGAATGAGCAGTTCTTC.

This clonotype was seen a handful of times. The chain combines TRBV12-3 or TRBV12-4 with TRBJ2-1, with D possibly matching TRBD1 (5 bases). Between the trimmed V and J ends, which lost 2 bases and 9 bases, there was a span of 11 bases. CDR3 size: 13 residues. The CDR3 DNA follows: TGTGCCAGCAGTTTATTAGGGGATGCTGAGCAGTTCTTC. The encoded protein is CASSLLGDAEQFF.

In regard to this clonotype: At one boundary the junction diverges from the germline segment, which might be a read error. This chain connects TRBV20-1 to TRBJ2-5; D assignment may be TRBD1 or TRBD2 (6 bases each). This CDR3 has 16 amino acids. Germline CDR1 reads DFQATT; CDR2 reads SNEGSKA (reference sequence). DNA for the CDR3: TGCAGTGCTAGAGATCCCGGGGGCCACGAGGCTGAGACCCAGAACTTC. Translated: CSARDPGGHEAETQNF.

This clonotype has just a few counts. The chain recombines TRBV12-3 or TRBV12-4 with TRBJ2-5, with TRBD2 as a possible D gene (5 bases). Between the trimmed V and J ends, which lost 6 bases and 2 bases, there was a span of 16 bases. The CDR3 covers 15 residues. The CDR3 DNA is TGTGCCAGCAGCCCATTGGTAGCGAATCAAGAGACCCAGTACTTC. Encoded protein: CASSPLVANQETQYF.

This clonotype was counted many times. The chain combines TRBV12-3 or TRBV12-4 with TRBJ2-1, with TRBD2 matching 8 bases. V shed 6 bases, J shed 2 bases, and the junction held 3 bases outside the gene matches. The CDR3 length is 14 residues. Here the CDR3 reads CASSLSGAYNEQFF. The CDR3 region has the DNA TGTGCCAGCAGCCTTAGCGGGGCCTACAATGAGCAGTTCTTC.

This clonotype came up a few times. The rearrangement joins TRBV7-8 to TRBJ2-7; 9 bases match TRBD1. The CDR3 spans 14 residues. Germline V gene lookup returns CDR1 SGHVS and CDR2 FQNEAQ. Losses at the gene ends were 1 base for V and 7 bases for J; bases not matched to a gene: 5. CDR3 in amino acids: CASSLEGTGIEQYV. CDR3 DNA sequence: TGTGCCAGCAGCTTAGAGGGGACAGGGATAGAGCAGTACGTC.

V and J are TRBV7-9 and TRBJ2-5, with a tentative D call TRBD1 (6 bases). V lost 4 bases and J lost 1, with 16 bases in between. This CDR3 is 16 amino acids long. Germline-derived CDR1 and CDR2 are SEHNR and FQNEAQ (reference sequence). This CDR3 reads CASSSRTASSQETQYF. In DNA form, the CDR3 reads TGTGCCAGCAGCTCCCGGACAGCTTCAAGCCAAGAGACCCAGTACTTC.

The chain employs TRBV20-1 and TRBJ2-7; TRBD1 aligns across 9 bases. Germline V gene lookup returns CDR1 DFQATT and CDR2 SNEGSKA (reference sequence). The junction had 11 bases not matched to a gene; V was cut back by 6 bases and J by 2 bases. This CDR3 has 15 residues. This CDR3 reads CSAPPGDRDPYEQYF. CDR3 DNA: TGCAGTGCACCCCCGGGGGACAGGGACCCCTACGAGCAGTACTTC.

In its sample, this clonotype was seen a few times. The V gene is TRBV11-2, the J gene TRBJ2-7; D gene ambiguous. CDR1 is SGHAT, CDR2 FQNNGV, per germline. The CDR3 is 14 residues long. The V end was cut by 6 bases, the J end by 3 bases, with 15 bases between. The CDR3 bases are TGTGCCAGCAGTTATTCGGGCGGATACTACGAGCAGTACTTC. It translates to CASSYSGGYYEQYF.

Turning to this clonotype: A single base separates this from a much larger clone, so it may be a read error. The chain combines TRBV3-1 with TRBJ2-3, with D possibly TRBD1 on 6 matching bases. The CDR3 runs 17 residues. Germline V CDR1 and CDR2: LGHDT, YNNKEL (reference sequence). The CDR3: CASCQEPTGSLRDTQYF. Here the CDR3 DNA reads TGTGCCAGCTGCCAAGAACCGACAGGATCCCTCCGAGATACGCAGTATTTT.

This clonotype appeared many times. V is TRBV4-2 and J is TRBJ2-2, with unresolved D. The V gene's germline CDR1 is LGHNA and CDR2 YNFKEQ. Trimming cost V 1 base and J 0 bases, with 3 bases left between them. The CDR3 contains 14 residues. This CDR3 reads CASSQATNTGELFF. The CDR3 DNA sequence: TGTGCCAGCAGCCAAGCTACGAACACCGGGGAGCTGTTTTTT.

This sequence joins TRBV6-2 or TRBV6-3 and TRBJ2-3, with 15 positions matching TRBD2. Germline assignment: CDR1 MNHEY and CDR2 SVGEGT. The V segment lost 6 bases and the J segment 9 bases; nucleotides outside the gene matches: 4. CDR3 length equals 14 residues. The CDR3 sequence is CASSLGTSGGTQYF. The CDR3 bases are TGTGCCAGCAGCTTGGGGACTAGCGGGGGGACGCAGTATTTT.

Only a few counts were recorded for this clonotype. This sequence joins TRBV5-1 and TRBJ2-5; D ambiguous. This CDR3 is 14 amino acids long. Trimming cost V 4 bases and J 0 bases, with 10 bases left between them. Germline values: CDR1 SGHRS, CDR2 YFSETQ. This CDR3 reads CASSPMGYQETQYF. The CDR3 region has the DNA TGCGCCAGCAGCCCTATGGGGTACCAAGAGACCCAGTACTTC. The complete variable domain, with remaining parts taken from reference TRBV5-1 and TRBJ2-5, reads KAGVTQTPRYLIKTRGQQVTLSCSPISGHRSVSWYQQTPGQGLQFLFEYFSETQRNKGNFPGRFSGRQFSNSRSEMNVSTLELGDSALYLCASSPMGYQETQYFGPGTRLLVL.

CDR3 region: CASSQLQGAGANYGYTF. The CDR3 DNA follows: TGCGCCAGCAGCCAGCTACAGGGGGCGGGAGCTAACTATGGCTACACCTTC. The chain is built from TRBV4-1 and TRBJ1-2, with 9 bases fitting TRBD1. The CDR3 has 17 amino acids. CDR1 is MGHRA and CDR2 is YSYEKL in the germline V gene. V trimming: 3 bases; J trimming: 0 bases; junction bases outside the gene matches: 8.